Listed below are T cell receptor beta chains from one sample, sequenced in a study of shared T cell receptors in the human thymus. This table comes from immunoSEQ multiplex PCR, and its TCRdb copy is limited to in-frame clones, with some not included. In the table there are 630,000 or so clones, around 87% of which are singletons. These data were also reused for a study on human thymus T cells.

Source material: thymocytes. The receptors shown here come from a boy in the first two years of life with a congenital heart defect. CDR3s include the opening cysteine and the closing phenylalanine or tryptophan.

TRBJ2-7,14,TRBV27,CASTKTGGSYEQYF
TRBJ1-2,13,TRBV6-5,CASSPQGARGYTF
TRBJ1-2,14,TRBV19,CASSTPDGLYGYTF
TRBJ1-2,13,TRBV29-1,CSAPCPGPEGYTF
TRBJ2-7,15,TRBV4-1,CASRGQGADNYEQYF
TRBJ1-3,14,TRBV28,CASSPTGPGNTIYF
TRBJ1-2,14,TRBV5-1,CASSLGRTGYGYTF
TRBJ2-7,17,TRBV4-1,CASSQGSGTGSSYEQYF
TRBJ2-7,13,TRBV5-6,CASSLAGENEQYF
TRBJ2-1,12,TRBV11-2,CASSYLLEEQFF
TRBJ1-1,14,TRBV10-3,CAITGDRVVTEAFF
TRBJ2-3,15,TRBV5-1,CASSEVPPSTDTQYF
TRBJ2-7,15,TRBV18,CASSPHHGEFYEQYF
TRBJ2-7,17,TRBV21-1,CASSRRTSGRENHEQYF
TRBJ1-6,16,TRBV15,CATSRVPGQKNSPLHF
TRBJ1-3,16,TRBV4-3,CASSQVSSYPGNTIYF
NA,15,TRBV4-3,CASSQGAGGSYEQYF
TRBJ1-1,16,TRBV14,CASSQDVRVLATEAFF
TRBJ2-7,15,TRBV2,CASSEGQAFPYEQYF
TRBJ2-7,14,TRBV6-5,CASRHQGNSYEQYF
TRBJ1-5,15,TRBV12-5,CASSLGGGGNQPQHF
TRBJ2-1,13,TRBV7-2,CASSPPGTREQFF
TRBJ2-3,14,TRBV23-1,CARQTSRITDTQYF
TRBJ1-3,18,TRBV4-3,CASSQKIRGRIGANTIYF
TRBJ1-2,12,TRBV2,CASSEARGGYTF
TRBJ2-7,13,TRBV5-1,CASSLGQLYEQYF
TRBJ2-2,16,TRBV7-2,CASVNGPKRDTGELFF
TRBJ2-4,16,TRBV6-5,CASSSRTGETKNIQYF
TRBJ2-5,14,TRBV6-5,CASSYGPTRETQYF
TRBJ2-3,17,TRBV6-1,CASSALAGGPSTDTQYF
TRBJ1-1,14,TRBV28,CASRKTGVDTEAFF
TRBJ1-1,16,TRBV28,CASSLGVDARSTEAFF
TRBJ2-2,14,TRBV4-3,CASTRQLNTGELFF
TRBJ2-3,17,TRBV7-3,CASSLWGSGDSTDTQYF
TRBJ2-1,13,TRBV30,CAWSTGTGNEQFF
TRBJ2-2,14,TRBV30,CAWDGQGNTGELFF
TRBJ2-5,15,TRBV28,CASSIGGGAIKTQYF
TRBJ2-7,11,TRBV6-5,CASSGEGEQYF
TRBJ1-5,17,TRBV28,CASRPTAGSNSNQPQHF
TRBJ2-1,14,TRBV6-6,CASTQMGPYNEQFF
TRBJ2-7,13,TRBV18,CASSYRIDYEQYF
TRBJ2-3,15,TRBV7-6,CASSLRGRLTDTQYF
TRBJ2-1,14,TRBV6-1,CASRKVQIYNEQFF
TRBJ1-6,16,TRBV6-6,CASSYKTANYNSPLHF
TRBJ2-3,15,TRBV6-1,CASSEKQWWSDTQYF
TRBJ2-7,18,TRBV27,CASSLWDPTSGGNYEQYF
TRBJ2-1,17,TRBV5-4,CASSLYGTTGTYNEQFF
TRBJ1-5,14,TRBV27,CASSLSPGDQPQHF
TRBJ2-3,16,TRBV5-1,CASSSTGLPSTDTQYF
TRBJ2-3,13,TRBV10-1,CASSTSGEDTQYF
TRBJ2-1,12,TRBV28,CASKNSYNEQFF
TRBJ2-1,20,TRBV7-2,CASSLAQRGARRCSYNEQFF
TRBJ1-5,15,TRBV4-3,CASSPVREGNQPQHF
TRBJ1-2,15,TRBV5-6,CASSPDRADPYGYTF